This T cell receptor beta chain was retrieved from a study of shared clonotypes between healthy human individuals. The study, taken as a whole, reports: Researchers sampled only blood; tissue repertoires likely differ.

Concerning this clone itself: The antigen remains undetermined.

Genomic DNA (from each subset) was split evenly across several immunoSEQ plates. The repertoire was sequenced with immunoSEQ multiplex PCR; TCRdb's copy has only in-frame clones and lacks some. The sample includes 110,000 or so clones, around 68% of them seen just once. Trimming shortened V by 4 bases and J by 0 bases, and 6 bases separated the two germline ends. Looked up from germline, CDR1 is GTSNPN and CDR2 is SVGIG (reference sequence). CDR3 size: 12 residues. This rearrangement joins TRBV30 to TRBJ1-1, with D unresolved. The TCR comes from a woman in her 30s in good health. Material for sequencing was memory CD8+ T cells sorted from blood. Subset given: CD45RO+ cells pooled with CCR7-negative TemRA cells. CDR3 sequence (DNA): TGTGCCTGGAAAAGAATGAACACTGAAGCTTTCTTT. It encodes CAWKRMNTEAFF. The full variable domain, rest sourced from reference TRBV30 and TRBJ1-1, is SQTIHQWPATLVQPVGSPLSLECTVEGTSNPNLYWYRQAAGRGLQLLFYSVGIGQISSEVPQNLSASRPQDRQFILSSKKLLLSDSGFYLCAWKRMNTEAFFGQGTRLTVV.